This T cell receptor (beta chain) was sequenced during a study of monozygotic twins with inflammatory bowel disease. Overall study results and limits: No separation of different T cell subtypes was possible.

This clonotype is deemed medium-sized by its frequency. Antigen: not known. CDR1 and CDR2 (germline): MNHEY, SVGEGT. The CDR3 contains 14 residues. TCRdb re-called the 5' RACE reads, yielding one record per CDR3 amino acid sequence without DNA. The table for this sample gives around 99,000 distinct CDR3 sequences. The chain recombines TRBV6-2 or TRBV6-3 with TRBJ2-6. Material: blood. The receptor was isolated from a human donor with ulcerative colitis or Crohn's disease, or a healthy co-twin of an affected twin (not recorded which). The CDR3 spells CASSYSSGANVLTF.